Presented here are 20 T cell receptor beta chains from one specimen sequenced in a study of blood T cell repertoires in COVID-19. Measured with immunoSEQ multiplex PCR; TCRdb has only the in-frame clones, and not every one. This sample has 180,000 or so clones, with over 75% found just once. Sample: peripheral blood. Every receptor here comes from a person aged 70 to 85 with COVID-19, enrolled during active disease.

The V call is TRBV2, the J call TRBJ2-7; D gene unclear. The CDR3 extends over 13 amino acids. Germline V gene sequence: CDR1 SNHLY, CDR2 FYNNEI. V lost 4 bases and J 3 bases, leaving 10 bases between the germline ends. This chain's CDR3 is CASSGVGDYEQYF. CDR3 coding DNA: TGTGCCAGCAGTGGAGTCGGAGACTACGAGCAGTACTTC.

The chain is built from TRBV6-2 or TRBV6-3 and TRBJ2-5; 7 nucleotides match TRBD1. Unmatched junction bases numbered 8, after V lost 5 bases and J lost 5 bases. The CDR3 covers 14 residues. Looked up from germline, CDR1 is MNHEY and CDR2 is SVGEGT. CDR3 sequence (DNA): TGTGCCAGCAGTCAACTTCGACAGGGCGAGACCCAGTACTTC. Translated, it gives CASSQLRQGETQYF.

The chain recombines TRBV25-1 with TRBJ1-4; the match to TRBD1 covers 8 bases. Germline CDR1 MGHDK, CDR2 SYGVNS. The CDR3 consists of 16 residues. The J segment lost 7 bases and the V segment lost 5 bases, leaving 12 bases of the junction unmatched. The CDR3 spells CASSPSRQGIVEKLFF. In nucleotides, the CDR3 is TGTGCCAGCAGTCCCTCGCGACAGGGGATTGTTGAAAAACTGTTTTTT.

The CDR3 bases are TGTGCCAGCACCTTGGGGACAGGGCGGGAAAAACTGTTTTTT. Its translation: CASTLGTGREKLFF. This chain joins TRBV28 and TRBJ1-4; 9 positions agree with TRBD1. V lost 7 bases, J lost 8 bases, and 8 bases stayed unmatched. The CDR3 is made up of 14 amino acids. Germline V gene lookup returns CDR1 MDHEN and CDR2 SYDVKM.

Of note for this clone: The junction and the germline gene differ at one end; a read error may be behind it. The gene calls are TRBV11-2 and TRBJ1-3; D gene unclear. The V gene's germline CDR1 is SGHAT and CDR2 FQNNGV. The CDR3 is 16 amino acids. The CDR3 loop reads CASSLRGSLAGSTIYF. In nucleotides, the CDR3 is TGTGCCAGCAGCTTACGTGGGAGTCTGGCTGGAAGCACCATATATTTT.

In its sample, this clone was seen once. The chain employs TRBV13 and TRBJ2-1; 13 bases match TRBD2. Unmatched junction bases numbered 6, after V lost 4 bases and J lost 0 bases. CDR1 and CDR2 (germline): PRHDT, FYEKMQ (reference sequence). The CDR3 length is 18 residues. Here the CDR3 reads CASSWGLAGRGSYNEQFF. CDR3 in DNA: TGTGCCAGCAGCTGGGGACTAGCGGGGAGAGGCTCCTACAATGAGCAGTTCTTC.

This chain joins TRBV28 and TRBJ2-7, with 11 bases aligning to TRBD2. Germline assignment: CDR1 MDHEN and CDR2 SYDVKM. This CDR3 is built from 14 residues. The CDR3 DNA sequence: TGTGTGACGGCTAGCGGGGGGAATGCCTACGAGCAGTACTTC. This encodes CVTASGGNAYEQYF.

The chain has TRBV7-9 and TRBJ2-7; the match to TRBD1 covers 7 bases. The CDR3 loop spans 15 amino acids. V dropped 5 bases and J dropped 5; count of bases not matched to a gene: 12. Germline loops: CDR1 SEHNR, CDR2 FQNEAQ (reference sequence). The CDR3 loop reads CASSATRLRGNEQYF. The DNA of the CDR3 is TGTGCCAGCAGCGCAACCAGGCTCAGGGGGAACGAGCAGTACTTC. The full variable domain, its missing parts supplied by reference TRBV7-9 and TRBJ2-7, is DTGVSQNPRHKITKRGQNVTFRCDPISEHNRLYWYRQTLGQGPEFLTYFQNEAQLEKSRLLSDRFSAERPKGSFSTLEIQRTEQGDSAMYLCASSATRLRGNEQYFGPGTRLTVT.

Notes on this clone: Other DNA sequences in the sample encode the same CDR3. This chain links TRBV7-2 with TRBJ1-5; D gene unclear. This CDR3 comprises 16 residues. Germline V CDR1 and CDR2: SGHTA, FQGNSA. Trimming stripped 2 bases from V and 1 base from J, with 12 bases between. CDR3 residues: CASSLNPGGSNQPQHF. CDR3 in DNA: TGTGCCAGCAGCTTAAACCCCGGCGGAAGCAATCAGCCCCAGCATTTT.

The chain recombines TRBV4-2 with TRBJ1-6, with 10 bases lining up with TRBD1. The CDR3 spans 16 residues. J lost 9 bases, V lost 1 base, and 6 bases had no gene match. Per the germline V gene, CDR1 is LGHNA and CDR2 is YNFKEQ. The CDR3 protein is CASSQVRGTGVSPLHF. CDR3 DNA sequence: TGTGCCAGCAGCCAAGTTCGAGGGACAGGGGTTTCACCCCTCCACTTT.

The chain recombines TRBV19 with TRBJ1-1; 7 nucleotides agree with TRBD1. Germline CDR1 and CDR2: LNHDA and SQIVND (reference sequence). The CDR3 totals 17 residues. V was clipped by 4 bases and J by 2 bases; unmatched bases: 13. The CDR3, as DNA: TGTGCCAGTAGTACGCTCCCACGGACAGGTGGCAACACTGAAGCTTTCTTT. Amino acid sequence: CASSTLPRTGGNTEAFF.

V gene TRBV28 combines with J gene TRBJ1-1; D possibly corresponds to TRBD1 (5 bases). CDR1 MDHEN and CDR2 SYDVKM come from the germline V gene. V was trimmed by 2 bases and J by 0 bases, leaving 13 bases between them. The CDR3 loop spans 16 amino acids. CDR3 protein: CASSLKGRGVNTEAFF. Here the CDR3 DNA reads TGTGCCAGCAGTTTAAAGGGACGGGGGGTGAACACTGAAGCTTTCTTT. Complete variable domain (other parts from reference TRBV28 and TRBJ1-1): DVKVTQSSRYLVKRTGEKVFLECVQDMDHENMFWYRQDPGLGLRLIYFSYDVKMKEKGDIPEGYSVSREKKERFSLILESASTNQTSMYLCASSLKGRGVNTEAFFGQGTRLTVV.

In the case of this clone: The DNA is omitted, as the CDR3 cannot be located on it reliably, and the CDR3 follows TCRdb's listing. The rearrangement links TRBV30 to TRBJ2-1; the table names TRBD2, a call not compared with the DNA. The CDR3 is 14 amino acids in total, end residues counted. Per germline, CDR1 GTSNPN and CDR2 SVGIG (reference sequence). The CDR3 loop is CAWSVASGSTLIFF.

The chain links TRBV19 to TRBJ2-5, with no clear D. Germline V gene data show CDR1 as LNHDA and CDR2 as SQIVND (reference sequence). CDR3 length: 14 residues. Trimming cost V 5 bases and J 4 bases, with 14 bases left between them. CDR3 loop: CASSVRFRRETQYF. CDR3 coding DNA: TGTGCCAGTAGTGTAAGATTTCGGAGAGAGACCCAGTACTTC.

The genes are TRBV28 and TRBJ1-1, with TRBD1 as a possible D gene (6 bases). Trimming pared 7 bases from V and 8 bases from J, leaving 23 bases between. CDR3 length: 15 amino acids. Germline CDR1 is MDHEN and CDR2 is SYDVKM. Here the CDR3 DNA reads TGTGCCAGCACCAAAGGGGAGAGGGGGTCAGTAGAAGCTTTCTTT. Encoded protein: CASTKGERGSVEAFF.

V is TRBV11-2 and J is TRBJ2-5, with TRBD1 matching 8 bases. V lost 8 bases, J lost 2 bases, and 10 bases stayed unmatched. This CDR3 contains 15 residues. Germline V gene lookup returns CDR1 SGHAT and CDR2 FQNNGV. CDR3 protein: CASLQTGQAQETQYF. DNA for the CDR3: TGTGCCAGCCTACAGACGGGACAGGCTCAAGAGACCCAGTACTTC. Full variable domain (missing parts from reference TRBV11-2 and TRBJ2-5): EAGVAQSPRYKIIEKRQSVAFWCNPISGHATLYWYQQILGQGPKLLIQFQNNGVVDDSQLPKDRFSAERLKGVDSTLKIQPAKLEDSAVYLCASLQTGQAQETQYFGPGTRLLVL.

This chain joins TRBV7-9 and TRBJ2-1; tentative D call: TRBD2 (6 bases). The germline V gene encodes CDR1 SEHNR and CDR2 FQNEAQ (reference sequence). The CDR3 sequence is 15 residues long. Between the trimmed V and J ends, which lost 2 bases and 4 bases, there was a span of 12 bases. The CDR3 DNA sequence: TGTGCCAGCAGCTTAAGAGCGGGTGATTACAATGAGCAGTTCTTC. The encoded protein is CASSLRAGDYNEQFF.

This clone appeared a few times. The rearrangement links TRBV6-2 or TRBV6-3 to TRBJ2-1; 14 bases are shared with TRBD2. J gave up 12 bases and V 6 bases, and 16 bases lay outside the gene matches. The CDR3 has 17 residues. CDR1 and CDR2 (germline): MNHEY, SVGEGT. The CDR3 bases are TGTGCCAGCAGCCATAGACCGATGGGACTAGCGGGAGAAATGCAGTTCTTC. This gives the protein CASSHRPMGLAGEMQFF.

About this clone itself: A junction end diverges from the germline sequence, so it may reflect a read error. The chain carries TRBV6-4 and TRBJ2-1, with D unresolved. Germline V gene lookup returns CDR1 MRHNA and CDR2 SNTAGT. This CDR3 spans 13 amino acids. This CDR3 reads CASSSQVYDEQFF. DNA for the CDR3: TGTGCCAGCAGTTCTCAAGTCTACGATGAGCAGTTCTTC.

The chain carries TRBV9 and TRBJ2-3, with D possibly matching TRBD1 (6 bases). The CDR3 spans 16 residues. The V end was cut by 3 bases, the J end by 1 base, with 15 bases between. Germline assignment: CDR1 SGDLS and CDR2 YYNGEE. CDR3 sequence reads: CASSATSAGGTDTQYF. As DNA, the CDR3 is TGTGCCAGCAGCGCAACGTCTGCAGGGGGCACAGATACGCAGTATTTT.